This T cell receptor beta chain was identified in a study of CD8+ T cells in alopecia areata. The study, taken as a whole, reports: Higher clonality than in normal scalp was seen in lesional scalp, especially alopecia totalis/universalis.

The V gene lost 4 bases and the J gene lost 0 bases, with 13 bases spanning the gap. This CDR3 is 15 amino acids long. Germline CDR1 LNHDA, CDR2 SQIVND (reference sequence). This clone was seen only a few times. The antigen remains unidentified. Extracted from the samples, RNA was reverse transcribed into cDNA to serve as the sequencing template. The protocol was immunoSEQ multiplex PCR, while the TCRdb copy is restricted to in-frame clones and leaves out a portion. The sample includes approximately 130,000 clones, 45% to 50% seen only once; the top ten take over 9.5%. Sequenced material: NKG2D-low CD8+ T cells sorted from blood. The chain uses TRBV19 and TRBJ2-7; D is undetermined. The sequence came from a human donor with alopecia areata. The DNA of the CDR3 is TGTGCCAGTAGTACAACCAGCGTCTACTCCTACGAGCAGTACTTC. It encodes CASSTTSVYSYEQYF.